Listed here are 28 T cell receptor beta chains from one sample, sequenced in a study of spatial heterogeneity in lung cancer. Time point defined: blood at routine non-recurrence follow-up after resection. Whole RNA, isolated from tumor, nontumor lung or frozen PBMC, was sequenced without prior sorting. TCRdb used MiXCR to reprocess the 5' RACE reads, holding one entry per CDR3 protein. In the table there are about 47,000 distinct CDR3 sequences, 7.4% of which are singletons. The sample here was PBMCs, taken at follow-up. These receptors all come from a female donor with early-stage non-small cell lung cancer.

This clonotype was seen many times. The chain joins TRBV5-1 to TRBJ1-1; D uncertain. With 0 bases removed from V and 4 bases from J, the gap between germline ends came to 7 bases. The CDR3 is 13 amino acids. The germline CDR1 and CDR2 sequences are SGHRS and YFSETQ. CDR3 DNA sequence: TGCGCCAGCAGCTTGGTTCGCGGCACTGAAGCTTTCTTT. Translation: CASSLVRGTEAFF.

The rearrangement links TRBV6-1 to TRBJ2-1, with D perhaps TRBD1 or TRBD2 (6 bases each). This CDR3 has 16 residues. V was clipped by 7 bases and J by 5 bases, with 21 bases between them. Germline CDR1 reads MNHNS; CDR2 reads SASEGT. The CDR3 protein is CASTLKEGYRDNEQFF. As DNA, the CDR3 is TGTGCCAGCACTCTCAAGGAGGGGTACAGGGACAATGAGCAGTTCTTC.

This clonotype qualifies as medium-sized. The gene calls are TRBV3-1 and TRBJ2-1, with 15 bases identical to TRBD2. The length of the CDR3 is 17 residues. Germline V gives CDR1 LGHDT, CDR2 YNNKEL (reference sequence). V was pared by 3 bases and J by 9 bases, with 9 bases of the junction left unmatched. The CDR3: CASSQAGLAGGRREQFF. The CDR3 nucleotides read TGTGCCAGCAGCCAGGCGGGACTAGCGGGGGGCCGTCGTGAGCAGTTCTTC.

This clonotype was observed at least ten times. The CDR3, as DNA: TGTGCCAGCAGTCGGGACTTTAGCAATCAGCCCCAGCATTTT. This translates into CASSRDFSNQPQHF. This chain joins TRBV2 and TRBJ1-5; D perhaps matches TRBD1 (5 bases). V shed 5 bases and J shed 0 bases, with 8 bases lying between them. The germline CDR1 and CDR2 sequences are SNHLY and FYNNEI. The CDR3 loop spans 14 amino acids.

The sample holds a few counts of this clonotype. The chain is built from TRBV2 and TRBJ1-6, with D tentatively TRBD1 (5 bases). The CDR3 loop spans 14 amino acids. V was pared by 3 bases and J by 7 bases, with 10 bases between. CDR1 SNHLY and CDR2 FYNNEI come from the germline V gene. Here the CDR3 reads CASSDFGGNSPLHF. CDR3 coding DNA: TGTGCCAGCAGTGATTTCGGGGGGAATTCACCCCTCCACTTT.

This clonotype was observed many times. The chain joins TRBV7-3 to TRBJ1-1; D perhaps matches TRBD1 (5 bases). CDR1 and CDR2 from the germline V gene are SGHTA and FQGTGA. Between the trimmed V and J ends, which lost 5 bases and 1 base, there was a span of 8 bases. This CDR3 region has 13 residues. In DNA form, the CDR3 reads TGTGCCAGCAGCGCTGACAGGAACACTGAAGCTTTCTTT. Translating it yields CASSADRNTEAFF.

This clonotype was counted at least ten times. J is TRBJ1-6 and V is TRBV29-1, with D possibly matching TRBD1 (5 bases). The CDR3 runs 13 residues. CDR1 and CDR2 (germline): SQVTM, ANQGSEA. Between the trimmed V and J ends, which lost 6 bases and 4 bases, there was a span of 10 bases. The CDR3 is CSVRDGYNSPLHF. The DNA of the CDR3 is TGCAGCGTCAGGGATGGATATAATTCACCCCTCCACTTT.

This clonotype was seen a few times. The J gene is TRBJ2-1, the V gene TRBV12-3 or TRBV12-4; the match to TRBD1 covers 8 bases. V gave up 1 base and J gave up 1 base; unmatched junction bases: 3. The CDR3 length is 16 residues. The CDR3 sequence is CASSLGDRPSYNEQFF. The CDR3, as DNA: TGTGCCAGCAGTTTAGGGGACAGGCCTTCCTACAATGAGCAGTTCTTC.

This chain joins TRBV6-2 or TRBV6-3 and TRBJ2-7; D tentatively fits TRBD1 or TRBD2 (5 bases each). The CDR3 is made up of 13 amino acids. CDR1 and CDR2 (germline): MNHEY, SVGEGT. V lost 2 bases and J lost 9, with 14 bases in between. CDR3 sequence (DNA): TGTGCCAGCAGTTACAGGGCGCCGGGACGGCAGTACTTC. Translation: CASSYRAPGRQYF.

This clonotype has at least ten counts. The chain has TRBV11-2 and TRBJ2-2; D remains unclear. The CDR3 has 14 amino acids. Germline-derived CDR1 and CDR2 are SGHAT and FQNNGV. Between the trimmed V and J ends, which lost 6 bases and 4 bases, there was a span of 12 bases. The CDR3 DNA reads as TGTGCCAGCAGGCTGAGACAAGCCACCGGGGAGCTGTTTTTT. As protein: CASRLRQATGELFF. The complete variable domain, with remaining parts taken from reference TRBV11-2 and TRBJ2-2, reads EAGVAQSPRYKIIEKRQSVAFWCNPISGHATLYWYQQILGQGPKLLIQFQNNGVVDDSQLPKDRFSAERLKGVDSTLKIQPAKLEDSAVYLCASRLRQATGELFFGEGSRLTVL.

The sample holds many counts of this clonotype. The gene calls are TRBV12-3 or TRBV12-4 and TRBJ1-1; D gene unclear. The V end was cut by 0 bases, the J end by 4 bases, with 3 bases between. The CDR3 runs 12 residues. The CDR3 DNA is TGTGCCAGCAGTTTAGCCAGCACTGAAGCTTTCTTT. Translation gives CASSLASTEAFF.

The V and J genes are TRBV27 and TRBJ1-6; weak D call: TRBD1 (5 bases). With 3 bases removed from V and 8 bases from J, the gap between germline ends came to 14 bases. The CDR3 loop spans 15 amino acids. Per germline, CDR1 MNHEY and CDR2 SMNVEV (reference sequence). This CDR3 reads CASSFNRRGDSPLHF. The CDR3 DNA follows: TGTGCCAGCAGTTTCAACAGGCGCGGGGATTCACCCCTCCACTTT.

CDR3: CAVTSGTGRETQYF. The CDR3 DNA sequence: TGTGCCGTCACCTCGGGGACCGGGAGAGAGACCCAGTACTTC. This rearrangement joins TRBV2 to TRBJ2-5, with D maybe TRBD2 (6 bases). The CDR3 contains 14 residues. The germline gives CDR1 SNHLY, CDR2 FYNNEI. The V gene lost 11 bases and the J gene lost 4 bases, with 20 bases spanning the gap.

J is TRBJ2-6 and V is TRBV7-8; TRBD2 aligns across 7 bases. The trim removed 1 base at V and 3 bases at J, leaving 3 bases unmatched. Germline V CDR1 and CDR2: SGHVS, FQNEAQ. This CDR3 contains 16 residues. Here the CDR3 reads CASSLVWTSGANVLTF. As DNA, the CDR3 is TGTGCCAGCAGCTTAGTTTGGACTAGTGGGGCCAACGTCCTGACTTTC.

This clonotype came up many times. The chain joins TRBV9 to TRBJ2-3; D unclear. The CDR3 covers 14 residues. Germline V lookup: CDR1 SGDLS, CDR2 YYNGEE. V shed 0 bases and J shed 1 base, with 6 bases lying between them. In nucleotides, the CDR3 is TGTGCCAGCAGCGTAGCTCCACGCACAGATACGCAGTATTTT. This translates into CASSVAPRTDTQYF.

The chain uses TRBV3-1 and TRBJ2-3, with 8 bases aligning to TRBD2. The CDR3 consists of 18 residues. V dropped 1 base and J dropped 0; count of bases not matched to a gene: 9. From germline, CDR1 is LGHDT and CDR2 YNNKEL (reference sequence). The CDR3 sequence is CASSQASGGRGSTDTQYF. DNA for the CDR3: TGTGCCAGCAGCCAAGCGAGCGGGGGAAGGGGCAGCACAGATACGCAGTATTTT.

This chain uses TRBV10-2 with TRBJ2-7; D possibly corresponds to TRBD2 (5 bases). Germline CDR1 is WSHSY and CDR2 is SAAADI. CDR3 length: 12 residues. V was trimmed by 7 bases and J by 5 bases, leaving 12 bases between them. The DNA of the CDR3 is TGCGCCAGCATCCGGGGAACCAACGAGCAGTACTTC. It codes for CASIRGTNEQYF.

This clonotype showed up just once. This may be a read error, as it is one base from a much larger clone. V usage is TRBV6-4 and J usage is TRBJ2-6; possibly TRBD2 for D (6 bases). The CDR3 sequence is 15 residues long. Germline-derived CDR1 and CDR2 are MRHNA and SNTAGT. The CDR3 sequence: CASSRGGAGANALTF. For the CDR3, the DNA is TGTGCCAGCAGCCGAGGCGGGGCTGGGGCCAACGCCCTGACTTTC.

This clonotype was recorded at least ten times. V gene TRBV12-3 or TRBV12-4 combines with J gene TRBJ2-7; 7 bases map to TRBD2. The CDR3 loop spans 15 amino acids. V gave up 5 bases and J gave up 2 bases; unmatched junction bases: 9. CDR3 loop: CASSLGGTSTYEQYF. The DNA of the CDR3 is TGTGCCAGCAGTCTCGGGGGGACCTCAACCTACGAGCAGTACTTC.

The chain recombines TRBV4-1 with TRBJ2-1; TRBD2 agrees at 12 bases. The CDR3 is 16 amino acids. CDR1 MGHRA and CDR2 YSYEKL come from the germline V gene. J was trimmed by 7 bases and V by 4 bases; bases with no gene match: 8. DNA of the CDR3: TGCGCCAGCAGCCCTTCTAGCGGGGGGGCCCAGAATGAGCAGTTCTTC. Residues: CASSPSSGGAQNEQFF.

A remark on this clonotype: Relative to the germline gene, one junction end is altered; a read error may explain this. The chain has TRBV18 and TRBJ1-5, with D unclear. The CDR3 runs to 14 residues. CDR1 KGHSH and CDR2 LQKENI come from the germline V gene. The CDR3 DNA reads as TGTGCCAGCTCACCACAGGGTCTCGATCAGCTCCAGCATTTT. This sequence encodes CASSPQGLDQLQHF.

This clonotype was counted only a few times. The chain employs TRBV20-1 and TRBJ2-7, with TRBD2 identical over 13 bases. CDR1 and CDR2 (germline): DFQATT, SNEGSKA (reference sequence). CDR3 length: 15 amino acids. V was pared by 8 bases and J by 1 base, with 8 bases of the junction left unmatched. Written as DNA, the CDR3 is TGCAGTATGGGACTAGCGGGGCCTCTTTCCTACGAGCAGTACTTC. Its translation is CSMGLAGPLSYEQYF.

This clonotype was recorded at least ten times. This chain connects TRBV5-1 to TRBJ2-3; D gene unclear. The V end lost 4 bases, the J end lost 0 bases, and 3 bases lay between the germline ends. This CDR3 is 12 amino acids long. The germline V gene encodes CDR1 SGHRS and CDR2 YFSETQ. Here the CDR3 DNA reads TGCGCCAGCAGCACTAGCACAGATACGCAGTATTTT. Protein product: CASSTSTDTQYF.

This clonotype showed up many times. J is TRBJ2-1 and V is TRBV28, with TRBD2 matching 10 bases. V was clipped by 7 bases and J by 4 bases; unmatched bases: 19. The germline V gene has CDR1 MDHEN and CDR2 SYDVKM. The CDR3 loop spans 19 amino acids. The CDR3 region is CASISISGGASGGYNEQFF. The CDR3 nucleotides read TGTGCCAGCATCTCGATTTCGGGAGGCGCTAGCGGGGGATACAATGAGCAGTTCTTC.

This clonotype has ten or more counts. The chain is built from TRBV5-1 and TRBJ2-3; D not certain. V was trimmed by 0 bases and J by 4 bases, leaving 12 bases between them. This CDR3 spans 15 amino acids. Germline V lookup: CDR1 SGHRS, CDR2 YFSETQ. The CDR3 loop is CASSLEPVESDTQYF. The CDR3 nucleotides read TGCGCCAGCAGCTTGGAGCCGGTGGAATCAGATACGCAGTATTTT.

This clonotype was detected ten times or more. This chain links TRBV11-2 with TRBJ1-2; D ambiguous. The CDR3 totals 15 residues. Trimming stripped 1 base from V and 4 bases from J, with 13 bases between. Germline-derived CDR1 and CDR2 are SGHAT and FQNNGV. CDR3 coding DNA: TGTGCCAGCAGCTTAGTTTGGACGGGGAGCTATGGCTACACCTTC. Translated: CASSLVWTGSYGYTF.

This clonotype was seen ten or more times. The J gene is TRBJ2-1, the V gene TRBV11-2; D gene unclear. Trimming removed 0 bases at V and 3 bases at J, with 9 bases between. Germline V CDR1 and CDR2: SGHAT, FQNNGV. The CDR3 spans 15 residues. Written as DNA, the CDR3 is TGTGCCAGCAGCTTAGAAGTTAGTCTCTACAATGAGCAGTTCTTC. It is translated as CASSLEVSLYNEQFF.

This clonotype appeared a few times. This rearrangement joins TRBV27 to TRBJ2-7, with D uncertain. V was pared by 5 bases and J by 0 bases, with 17 bases between. CDR3 length equals 16 residues. The V gene's germline CDR1 is MNHEY and CDR2 SMNVEV (reference sequence). In nucleotides, the CDR3 is TGTGCCAGCAGTCCGCTGATGGACGTAAGCTCCTACGAGCAGTACTTC. Its protein product is CASSPLMDVSSYEQYF.